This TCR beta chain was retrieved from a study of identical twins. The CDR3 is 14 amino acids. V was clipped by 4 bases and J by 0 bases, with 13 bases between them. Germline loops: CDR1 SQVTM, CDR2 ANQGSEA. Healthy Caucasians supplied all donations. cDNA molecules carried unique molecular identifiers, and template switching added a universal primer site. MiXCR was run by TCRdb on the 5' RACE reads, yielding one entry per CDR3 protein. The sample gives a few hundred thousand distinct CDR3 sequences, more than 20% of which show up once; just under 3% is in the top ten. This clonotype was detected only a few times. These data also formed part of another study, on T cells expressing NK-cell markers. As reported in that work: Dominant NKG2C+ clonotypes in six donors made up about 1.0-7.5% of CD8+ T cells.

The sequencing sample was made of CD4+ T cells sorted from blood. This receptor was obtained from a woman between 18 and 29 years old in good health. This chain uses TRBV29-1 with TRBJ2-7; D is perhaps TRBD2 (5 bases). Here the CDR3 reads CSVGPSSSSYEQYF. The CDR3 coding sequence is TGCAGCGTTGGACCTAGCTCCAGCTCCTACGAGCAGTACTTC.